The 27 T cell receptor beta chains below come from one sample, sequenced in a study of shared clonotypes between healthy human individuals. Produced via immunoSEQ multiplex PCR; TCRdb's table is partial and in-frame only. The repertoire consists of 300,000 to 350,000 clones, with over 70% occurring once and the leading ten covering about 10%. Sequencing input: memory CD4+ T cells sorted from blood. Indicated subset: CD45RA-negative fraction. Receptors originate from a man aged 25 to 40 in good health.

This rearrangement joins TRBV19 to TRBJ2-5; 12 nucleotides line up with TRBD2. The germline CDR1 and CDR2 sequences are LNHDA and SQIVND (reference sequence). CDR3 length: 15 amino acids. The junction had 7 bases not matched to a gene; V was cut back by 6 bases and J by 5 bases. CDR3 in DNA: TGTGCCAGTAGCCTATTGACTAGCGGGAGCGAGACCCAGTACTTC. This translates into CASSLLTSGSETQYF.

The rearrangement uses TRBV7-2 and TRBJ2-1; maybe TRBD2 (5 bases). V lost 2 bases, J lost 6 bases, and 14 bases lay in between. The CDR3 sequence is 15 residues long. Germline CDR1 reads SGHTA; CDR2 reads FQGNSA. CDR3 DNA: TGTGCCAGCAGCTTATCCCGGGCTGGAGGCAATGAGCAGTTCTTC. Its translation is CASSLSRAGGNEQFF.

The chain recombines TRBV10-3 with TRBJ2-3, with 8 bases matching TRBD1. CDR1 ENHRY and CDR2 SYGVKD come from the germline V gene. The CDR3 is 17 amino acids. V shed 4 bases, J shed 5 bases, and the junction held 14 bases outside the gene matches. CDR3 nucleotides: TGTGCCATCAGTGGACCTGGCGGCAGGGGGCATCAAGATACGCAGTATTTT. This codes for CAISGPGGRGHQDTQYF.

The J gene is TRBJ2-7, the V gene TRBV10-3, with 8 bases identical to TRBD2. This CDR3 comprises 11 residues. Germline V gene sequence: CDR1 ENHRY, CDR2 SYGVKD. Losses at the gene ends were 11 bases for V and 4 bases for J; bases not matched to a gene: 4. Here the CDR3 reads CASGLGYEQYF. For the CDR3, the DNA is TGTGCCTCGGGACTAGGGTACGAGCAGTACTTC.

The chain employs TRBV15 and TRBJ2-7; D might be TRBD2 (5 bases). The length of the CDR3 is 17 residues. Germline loops: CDR1 LNHNV, CDR2 YYDKDF (reference sequence). Trimming left V 4 bases short and J 1 base short, with 20 bases between. The CDR3 DNA reads as TGTGCCACCAGCACCCGACCACGTCCCGGCGGGTCCTACGAGCAGTACTTC. Translating it yields CATSTRPRPGGSYEQYF.

The genes are TRBV15 and TRBJ1-1; D is unresolved. CDR1 LNHNV and CDR2 YYDKDF come from the germline V gene (reference sequence). This CDR3 is 14 amino acids long. The V and J ends lost 1 base and 0 bases respectively, with 6 bases between them. This CDR3 reads CATSRVGVNTEAFF. CDR3 bases: TGTGCCACCAGCAGAGTGGGAGTGAACACTGAAGCTTTCTTT.

This clone was seen a handful of times. J is TRBJ1-1 and V is TRBV6-5, with D maybe TRBD1 (6 bases). The CDR3 spans 16 residues. Between the trimmed V and J ends, which lost 0 bases and 7 bases, there was a span of 18 bases. Germline loops: CDR1 MNHEY, CDR2 SVGAGI. The CDR3 spells CASSYSVGGRIFEAFF. CDR3 bases: TGTGCCAGCAGTTACTCGGTGGGGGGGCGCATTTTTGAAGCTTTCTTT.

This clone turned up a few times. The V and J genes are TRBV25-1 and TRBJ2-1; 13 bases map to TRBD2. The CDR3 has 14 residues. Trimming at V came to 6 bases and at J to 4 bases, leaving 0 bases not matched to a gene. CDR1 and CDR2 (germline): MGHDK, SYGVNS. The chain's CDR3 is CASRGLAGYNEQFF. The CDR3 nucleotides are TGTGCCAGCAGGGGACTAGCGGGGTACAATGAGCAGTTCTTC.

The count of this clone is one. The rearrangement uses TRBV7-9 and TRBJ1-4, with 7 bases aligning to TRBD1. The trim removed 6 bases at V and 6 bases at J, leaving 16 bases unmatched. Germline V gene data show CDR1 as SEHNR and CDR2 as FQNEAQ (reference sequence). CDR3 length: 17 residues. The CDR3 nucleotides are TGTGCCAGCAGTCATCGACTGAGGGGGCGCGAGGATGAAAAACTGTTTTTT. It codes for CASSHRLRGREDEKLFF.

In this sample, this clone turned up many times. The same CDR3 can be traced to other DNA sequences in this sample. This chain joins TRBV5-1 and TRBJ1-2; TRBD1 matches 10 bases. The ends lost 4 bases at V and 7 bases at J; junction bases unmatched: 7. This CDR3 region has 14 residues. Looked up from germline, CDR1 is SGHRS and CDR2 is YFSETQ. CDR3: CASSGGQGESGYTF. As DNA, the CDR3 is TGCGCCAGCAGCGGTGGACAGGGGGAGAGTGGCTACACCTTC.

The chain couples TRBV5-6 to TRBJ1-2; 10 bases line up with TRBD1. V was clipped by 0 bases and J by 2 bases; unmatched bases: 4. The CDR3 sequence is 16 residues long. Germline lookup yields CDR1 SGHDT and CDR2 YYEEEE. CDR3 residues: CASSLGTGGYNYGYTF. The CDR3 DNA is TGTGCCAGCAGCTTGGGGACAGGGGGTTACAACTATGGCTACACCTTC.

The rearrangement links TRBV4-2 to TRBJ1-3; D call uncertain. This CDR3 contains 17 residues. The V and J ends lost 1 base and 0 bases respectively, with 13 bases between them. From germline, CDR1 is LGHNA and CDR2 YNFKEQ. The CDR3 loop reads CASSQAPSRSSGNTIYF. The CDR3 nucleotides are TGTGCCAGCAGCCAAGCCCCGTCGAGGAGCTCTGGAAACACCATATATTTT.

V is TRBV7-2 and J is TRBJ2-7, with 9 nucleotides matching TRBD1. This CDR3 comprises 13 residues. V lost 5 bases to trimming and J lost 7 bases; unmatched junction nucleotides: 6. Per the germline V gene, CDR1 is SGHTA and CDR2 is FQGNSA. The CDR3 nucleotides are TGTGCCAGCAGCGCCGGGACAGGGAGGGAGCAGTACTTC. Translated, it gives CASSAGTGREQYF.

This clone has just a few counts. This CDR3 reads CASTERENALEQYF. CDR3 bases: TGTGCCAGCACGGAGCGGGAGAACGCCCTCGAGCAGTACTTC. This rearrangement joins TRBV7-9 to TRBJ2-7; 8 positions match TRBD2. Per germline, CDR1 SEHNR and CDR2 FQNEAQ (reference sequence). The CDR3 extends over 14 amino acids. V dropped 7 bases and J dropped 6; count of bases not matched to a gene: 11.

Written as DNA, the CDR3 is TGTGCCAGCAGCGAAGGACAGGGAGGAAAACTGTTTTTT. The encoded protein is CASSEGQGGKLFF. The rearrangement links TRBV7-9 to TRBJ1-4; 8 nucleotides agree with TRBD1. There are 13 residues in the CDR3. The V gene's germline CDR1 is SEHNR and CDR2 FQNEAQ (reference sequence). J gave up 10 bases and V 5 bases, and 6 bases lay outside the gene matches.

The genes are TRBV11-3 and TRBJ2-1, with D unresolved. The V end lost 4 bases, the J end lost 4 bases, and 5 bases lay between the germline ends. The CDR3 totals 12 residues. Per the germline V gene, CDR1 is SGHNT and CDR2 is YENEEA. The DNA of the CDR3 is TGTGCCAGCAGCTCCAAGTACAATGAGCAGTTCTTC. This codes for CASSSKYNEQFF.

The V and J genes are TRBV25-1 and TRBJ2-5; TRBD1 or TRBD2 may be the D gene (5 bases each). V lost 1 base and J lost 5, with 17 bases in between. Germline CDR1 and CDR2: MGHDK and SYGVNS. The CDR3 is made up of 16 amino acids. The chain's CDR3 is CASSESGGVRWETQYF. The CDR3, as DNA: TGTGCCAGCAGTGAATCTGGGGGAGTTCGGTGGGAGACCCAGTACTTC.

This clone was seen more than once but under ten times. The rearrangement links TRBV28 to TRBJ2-5; tentative D call: TRBD1 (5 bases). From germline, CDR1 is MDHEN and CDR2 SYDVKM. The CDR3 contains 13 residues. V lost 5 bases and J 7 bases, leaving 14 bases between the germline ends. In DNA form, the CDR3 reads TGTGCCAGCAGTCCGCCAGGGCAGGGGACCCAGTACTTC. Protein sequence: CASSPPGQGTQYF.

The chain has TRBV9 and TRBJ2-2; D uncertain. Trimming stripped 0 bases from V and 0 bases from J, with 6 bases between. Germline CDR1 SGDLS, CDR2 YYNGEE. This CDR3 contains 15 residues. The CDR3 spells CASSVGPPNTGELFF. CDR3 DNA: TGTGCCAGCAGCGTAGGCCCTCCGAACACCGGGGAGCTGTTTTTT.

The rearrangement uses TRBV10-1 and TRBJ2-3, with TRBD2 matching over 9 bases. This CDR3 region has 17 residues. Trimming took 0 bases from V and 5 from J; bases not matched to a gene: 9. The germline gives CDR1 WNHNN, CDR2 SYGVQD (reference sequence). In DNA form, the CDR3 reads TGCGCCAGCAGTGAGTCTTTTAGCGGGAGTGATGGAGATACGCAGTATTTT. Its protein is CASSESFSGSDGDTQYF.

In its sample, this clone was seen a few times. The chain recombines TRBV11-2 with TRBJ1-2; D remains ambiguous. This CDR3 contains 18 residues. Germline CDR1 and CDR2: SGHAT and FQNNGV. V was cut by 1 base and J by 2 bases, with 20 bases left in between. The CDR3 loop reads CASSLGYRENHNNYGYTF. CDR3 DNA sequence: TGTGCCAGCAGCTTAGGTTACCGGGAAAACCACAACAACTATGGCTACACCTTC.

The chain employs TRBV4-2 and TRBJ2-7, with 8 bases that match TRBD1. This CDR3 comprises 14 residues. In germline, CDR1 is LGHNA, CDR2 YNFKEQ. V lost 0 bases, J lost 7 bases, and 5 bases stayed unmatched. The CDR3 DNA follows: TGTGCCAGCAGCCAAGACCAGGGGGCGGGAGAGCAGTACTTC. As protein: CASSQDQGAGEQYF.

This clone was observed a handful of times. The rearrangement uses TRBV5-1 and TRBJ2-7, with 7 nucleotides matching TRBD2. V lost 5 bases, J lost 5 bases, and 10 bases stayed unmatched. The CDR3 consists of 14 residues. Germline CDR1 is SGHRS and CDR2 is YFSETQ. DNA for the CDR3: TGCGCCAGCAGATCCCCGGGACTACAGAACGAGCAGTACTTC. Its protein product is CASRSPGLQNEQYF.

This sequence joins TRBV6-5 and TRBJ2-2; TRBD2 matches at 8 bases. Germline assignment: CDR1 MNHEY and CDR2 SVGAGI. There are 16 residues in the CDR3. Unmatched junction bases numbered 5, after V lost 0 bases and J lost 5 bases. DNA of the CDR3: TGTGCCAGCAGTTACTCCACTTCTAGCGGGACCGGGGAGCTGTTTTTT. Encoded protein: CASSYSTSSGTGELFF.

V usage is TRBV5-6 and J usage is TRBJ1-5; D ambiguous. The V gene's germline CDR1 is SGHDT and CDR2 YYEEEE. Trimming shortened V by 1 base and J by 4 bases, and 6 bases separated the two germline ends. There are 13 residues in the CDR3. CDR3 nucleotide sequence: TGTGCCAGCAGCTTGAGACCTAATCAGCCCCAGCATTTT. It is translated as CASSLRPNQPQHF. Based on the CDR3 plus reference TRBV5-6 and TRBJ1-5, the full variable domain is DAGVTQSPTHLIKTRGQQVTLRCSPKSGHDTVSWYQQALGQGPQFIFQYYEEEERQRGNFPDRFSGHQFPNYSSELNVNALLLGDSALYLCASSLRPNQPQHFGDGTRLSIL.

The chain combines TRBV28 with TRBJ2-7; the D gene is possibly TRBD2 (6 bases). The V gene's germline CDR1 is MDHEN and CDR2 SYDVKM. The CDR3 runs 13 residues. V was clipped by 3 bases and J by 2 bases, with 8 bases between them. DNA of the CDR3: TGTGCCAGCAGTTTGGCGGGGACCTACGAGCAGTACTTC. Its protein product is CASSLAGTYEQYF.

This clone was seen only a few times. The same CDR3 also results from other DNA sequences found in this sample. The chain employs TRBV7-9 and TRBJ2-7; D is undetermined. Germline-derived CDR1 and CDR2 are SEHNR and FQNEAQ (reference sequence). The CDR3 consists of 13 residues. Trimming shortened V by 1 base and J by 3 bases, and 7 bases separated the two germline ends. In nucleotides, the CDR3 is TGTGCCAGCAGCTTAGGAGACGGCTACGAGCAGTACTTC. Amino acid sequence: CASSLGDGYEQYF. The full variable domain, rest sourced from reference TRBV7-9 and TRBJ2-7, is DTGVSQNPRHKITKRGQNVTFRCDPISEHNRLYWYRQTLGQGPEFLTYFQNEAQLEKSRLLSDRFSAERPKGSFSTLEIQRTEQGDSAMYLCASSLGDGYEQYFGPGTRLTVT.